The rows below give T cell receptor beta chains drawn from one sample of a study of blood T cell repertoires in COVID-19. Profiled with immunoSEQ multiplex PCR; TCRdb holds only in-frame clones, not every one. In the table there are about 14,000 clones, about 86% of which are singletons. Sequences were obtained from peripheral blood. The receptor set was obtained from a man between 60 and 75 years old with acute or convalescent COVID-19. The conserved cysteine and the conserved F or W are not part of the CDR3 here. Clone size appears in some rows only: once, few, many, or a class for an expanded clone.

v_gene: TRBV5-1; j_gene: TRBJ2-1; abundance: -; CDR3aa: ASSFGRGYGGEQF
v_gene: TRBV27; j_gene: TRBJ1-4; abundance: -; CDR3aa: ASSFSGQLNEKLF
v_gene: TRBV9; j_gene: TRBJ2-1; abundance: few; CDR3aa: ASSGLQGGLENNEQF
v_gene: TRBV6-5; j_gene: TRBJ2-2; abundance: few; CDR3aa: ASSMSGLNTGELF
v_gene: TRBV7-6; j_gene: TRBJ1-1; abundance: -; CDR3aa: ASSLVGGSTEAF
v_gene: TRBV6-5; j_gene: TRBJ1-2; abundance: -; CDR3aa: ASISTGGAGYT
v_gene: TRBV11-2; j_gene: TRBJ2-2; abundance: few; CDR3aa: ASATGLAGELF
v_gene: TRBV6-5; j_gene: TRBJ2-4; abundance: -; CDR3aa: ASSYAYRGENIQY
v_gene: TRBV28; j_gene: TRBJ2-5; abundance: -; CDR3aa: ASSSRVSETQY
v_gene: TRBV6-5; j_gene: TRBJ1-2; abundance: -; CDR3aa: ASSYGQGGYGYT
v_gene: TRBV7-8; j_gene: TRBJ1-3; abundance: -; CDR3aa: ASSFQGIGNTIY
v_gene: TRBV20-1; j_gene: TRBJ1-2; abundance: -; CDR3aa: SAGGQGYGYT
v_gene: TRBV6-5; j_gene: TRBJ2-1; abundance: -; CDR3aa: ASSYGTGVNEQF
v_gene: TRBV7-8; j_gene: TRBJ2-7; abundance: -; CDR3aa: ASSPSGRASSYEQY
v_gene: TRBV29-1; j_gene: TRBJ2-3; abundance: -; CDR3aa: SVVPFVRLVSPDTQY
v_gene: TRBV7-2; j_gene: TRBJ1-1; abundance: -; CDR3aa: ASSLKGFITEAF
v_gene: TRBV14; j_gene: TRBJ2-3; abundance: -; CDR3aa: ASSQNGLAGETQY
v_gene: TRBV11-3; j_gene: TRBJ2-2; abundance: -; CDR3aa: ASSLRGQGNTGELF
v_gene: TRBV6-1; j_gene: TRBJ2-1; abundance: -; CDR3aa: ASSDLGRLAGGEQF
v_gene: TRBV5-1; j_gene: TRBJ1-3; abundance: -; CDR3aa: ASSLDGMGVAGNTIY